This T cell receptor (beta chain) emerged from a study of OX40 agonist ivuxolimab in advanced cancers. This clone occurred once. TCRdb's copy holds only in-frame clones and misses some; the assay was immunoSEQ multiplex PCR. The sample has 65,000 to 75,000 clones; approximately 90% are singletons. Germline V gene sequence: CDR1 SGHRS, CDR2 YFSETQ. With 2 bases removed from V and 6 bases from J, the gap between germline ends came to 11 bases. The CDR3 totals 14 residues. Blood sampling took place at baseline, cycle 4 day 1, and cycle 7 day 1. The chain couples TRBV5-1 to TRBJ1-4; D remains unclear. The starting material was CD4+ or CD8+ T cells sorted from blood, obtained in a trial of the OX40 agonist ivuxolimab. This clonotype originated in an adult with an advanced solid tumor such as melanoma, head and neck, liver or kidney cancer. CDR3 sequence: CASSLEGRDEKLFF. The CDR3, as DNA: TGCGCCAGCAGCTTAGAAGGGAGGGATGAAAAACTGTTTTTT.